This TCR beta chain was identified during a study of blood T cell repertoires in COVID-19. Turning to the study itself: Material from acute and convalescent COVID-19 was sourced from the United States, Italy and Spain.

Libraries were prepared by immunoSEQ multiplex PCR; TCRdb keeps only in-frame clonotypes and omits some of them. This repertoire shows 250,000 to 400,000 clones, approximately 87% found once; its top ten account for under 3.5%. CDR1 LNHNV and CDR2 YYDKDF come from the germline V gene (reference sequence). This CDR3 spans 15 amino acids. The V and J ends lost 6 bases and 2 bases respectively, with 13 bases between them. The Seattle site enrolled patients during active infection and followed them longitudinally. Input material: peripheral blood. The chain links TRBV15 to TRBJ1-4; D remains unclear. The origin of this receptor is a woman aged 25 to 39 with COVID-19, enrolled during active disease. CDR3: CATRYTTGTNEKLFF. CDR3 in DNA: TGTGCCACCAGATATACTACCGGGACTAATGAAAAACTGTTTTTT.